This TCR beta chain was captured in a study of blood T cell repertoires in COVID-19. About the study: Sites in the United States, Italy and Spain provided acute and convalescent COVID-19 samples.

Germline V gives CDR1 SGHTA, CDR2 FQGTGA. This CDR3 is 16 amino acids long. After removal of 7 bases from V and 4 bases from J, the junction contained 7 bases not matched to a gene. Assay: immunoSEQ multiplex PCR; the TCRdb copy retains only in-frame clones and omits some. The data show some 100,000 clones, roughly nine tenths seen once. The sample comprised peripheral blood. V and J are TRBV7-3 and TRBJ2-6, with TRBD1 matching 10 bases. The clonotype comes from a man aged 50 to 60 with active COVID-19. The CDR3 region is CASTTGTGVGANVLTF. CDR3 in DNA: TGTGCCAGCACTACCGGGACAGGGGTCGGGGCCAACGTCCTGACTTTC.